This T cell receptor beta chain was observed in a study of T-cell memory formation after mild COVID-19. Study conclusions and caveats: The appearance of some responding clones in pre-infection memory suggested that cross-reactive memory joined.

TCRdb redid the calling of the 5' RACE reads with MiXCR, one entry per CDR3 protein. This table has about 150,000 distinct CDR3 sequences, approximately 26% appearing once. Note on this clonotype: Its antigen is undetermined. Sequence at one end of the junction differs from germline and may be a read error.

The CDR3 has 15 amino acids. Germline CDR1 reads SGHTA; CDR2 reads FQGNSA. This chain joins TRBV7-2 and TRBJ2-1, with D possibly matching TRBD1 (6 bases). What was sequenced was PBMCs or a T cell subset sorted from them (not recorded which). This clonotype was sampled from an adult woman who had mild COVID-19 (a few samples of this study predate the infection). Cell type and time point are not known. The CDR3 nucleotides read TGTGCCAGCAGAAAAACAGGGTTTGACTACCATGAGCAGTTCTTC. Protein sequence: CASRKTGFDYHEQFF. Filled out from reference TRBV7-2 and TRBJ2-1, the complete variable domain reads GAGVSQSPSNKVTEKGKDVELRCDPISGHTALYWYRQSLGQGLEFLIYFQGNSAPDKSGLPSDRFSAERTGGSVSTLTIQRTQQEDSAVYLCASRKTGFDYHEQFFGPGTRLTVL.